These T cell receptor beta chains were read from a single sample in a study of OX40 agonist ivuxolimab in advanced cancers. TCRdb keeps only in-frame clones here, not all; method: immunoSEQ multiplex PCR. The sample carries 60,000 to 90,000 clones, about nine tenths recorded once. The sequences come from CD4+ or CD8+ T cells sorted from blood, collected in a trial of the OX40 agonist ivuxolimab. The receptor set was obtained from an adult with an advanced solid tumor such as melanoma, head and neck, liver or kidney cancer. Each CDR3 is given with its conserved first and last residue. Each record gives: J gene, D gene, V gene, clone size, CDR3 DNA, CDR3 protein. The D gene is left open where the match is weak. Rows may omit the clone size; those that give it use once, few, many or a size class.

>TRBJ2-3|TRBD1|TRBV19|-
TGTGCCAGTAGTAAAGACAGGGGGCGCACAGATACGCAGTATTTT
CASSKDRGRTDTQYF
>TRBJ2-7|TRBD1|TRBV5-8|-
TGTGCCAGCAGCTTGCCAGGACAGGGGAACGAGCAGTACTTC
CASSLPGQGNEQYF
>TRBJ1-2|TRBD1|TRBV6-5|-
TGTGCCAGCAGAGCAACGGGACAGCAAGTCTATGGCTACACCTTC
CASRATGQQVYGYTF
>TRBJ2-3|TRBD2|TRBV7-3|-
TGTGCCAGCAGCCCCGGGACTAGCGGTTACACAGATACGCAGTATTTT
CASSPGTSGYTDTQYF
>TRBJ1-1|TRBD1|TRBV5-1|-
TGCGCCAGCAGCTTCGACACGGGACAGGGGAACACTGAAGCTTTCTTT
CASSFDTGQGNTEAFF
>TRBJ1-6|-|TRBV7-9|-
TGTGCCAGCAGCTTAGATGAAGATTCACCCCTCCACTTT
CASSLDEDSPLHF
>TRBJ2-7|-|TRBV11-2|-
TGTGCCAGCAGCTTTAAAGGCCGCTACGAGCAGTACTTC
CASSFKGRYEQYF
>TRBJ2-3|-|TRBV6-7|-
TGTGCCACCATAAGGTGGCTTCAAGGCGGGGATACGCAGTATTTT
CATIRWLQGGDTQYF
>TRBJ2-1|-|TRBV5-6|-
TGTGCCAGCAGCTCGCGCGTCGGGGGTATTTACAATGAGCAGTTCTTC
CASSSRVGGIYNEQFF
>TRBJ2-4|TRBD2|TRBV27|-
TGTGCCAGCAGTTTAAGGGAGGGGAACATTCAGTACTTC
CASSLREGNIQYF
>TRBJ1-4|-|TRBV5-1|-
TGCGCCAGCAGCCCCCGCGCAGGGCTTAATGAAAAACTGTTTTTT
CASSPRAGLNEKLFF
>TRBJ2-5|TRBD1|TRBV13|once
TGTGCCAGCAGCCCAAGGGGACAGGGGATTCAGACCCAGTACTTC
CASSPRGQGIQTQYF
>TRBJ1-5|TRBD1|TRBV5-5|few
TGTGCCAGCAGCCCGACAGGGGCCCCCAATCAGCCCCAGCATTTT
CASSPTGAPNQPQHF
>TRBJ1-1|TRBD1|TRBV11-2|once
TGTGCCAGCAGCTTAAGGACAGGGCGGAACACTGAAGCTTTCTTT
CASSLRTGRNTEAFF
>TRBJ1-3|-|TRBV5-6|-
TGTGCCAGCAGCTTGGGGAGAGGGAGGCACACCATATATTTT
CASSLGRGRHTIYF
>TRBJ2-1|TRBD1|TRBV6-6|-
TGTGCCAGCAGTCAGGGGGCTGGAACGCTGTTCTTC
CASSQGAGTLFF